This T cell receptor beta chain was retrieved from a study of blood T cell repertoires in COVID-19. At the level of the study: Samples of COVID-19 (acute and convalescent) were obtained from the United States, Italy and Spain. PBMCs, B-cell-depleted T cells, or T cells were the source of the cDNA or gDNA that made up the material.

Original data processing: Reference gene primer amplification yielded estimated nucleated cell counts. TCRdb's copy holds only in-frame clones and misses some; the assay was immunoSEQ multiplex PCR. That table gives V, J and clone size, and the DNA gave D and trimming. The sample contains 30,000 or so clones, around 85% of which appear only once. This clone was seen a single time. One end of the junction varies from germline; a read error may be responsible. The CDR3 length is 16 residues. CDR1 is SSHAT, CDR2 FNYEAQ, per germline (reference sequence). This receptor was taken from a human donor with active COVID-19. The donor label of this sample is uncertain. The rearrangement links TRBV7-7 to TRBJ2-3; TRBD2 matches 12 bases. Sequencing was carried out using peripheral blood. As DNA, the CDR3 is TGTGCTAGCAGCTTAAGCGCTAGCGGGAGGGCAGATACGCAGTATTTT. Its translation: CASSLSASGRADTQYF.